These 32 T cell receptor beta chains were all obtained from the same sample, sequenced in a study of T cell changes during pregnancy in multiple sclerosis. Data came from immunoSEQ multiplex PCR; TCRdb stores just in-frame clones and leaves some out. The table records 61,000 or so clones, 85% to 95% of them present only once. The starting material was CD4+ T cells from peripheral blood mononuclear cells, obtained before pregnancy. The receptors stem from a female donor with multiple sclerosis, enrolled in a pregnancy study.

J is TRBJ2-5 and V is TRBV2, with D possibly TRBD1 on 6 matching bases. CDR1 is SNHLY, CDR2 FYNNEI, per germline. The CDR3 runs to 16 residues. Trimming left V 0 bases short and J 3 bases short, with 14 bases between. CDR3 in amino acids: CASSEARWQGKETQYF. As DNA, the CDR3 is TGTGCCAGCAGTGAAGCGCGTTGGCAGGGGAAAGAGACCCAGTACTTC.

V usage is TRBV2 and J usage is TRBJ1-5, with 8 bases aligning to TRBD1. J lost 4 bases, V lost 4 bases, and 3 bases had no gene match. From germline, CDR1 is SNHLY and CDR2 FYNNEI. This CDR3 spans 14 amino acids. CDR3 sequence reads: CASSGDRSNQPQHF. DNA of the CDR3: TGTGCCAGCAGTGGGGACAGGTCGAATCAGCCCCAGCATTTT.

The chain recombines TRBV27 with TRBJ2-3; 11 bases line up with TRBD1. The CDR3 loop spans 15 amino acids. Germline assignment: CDR1 MNHEY and CDR2 SMNVEV (reference sequence). Unmatched junction bases numbered 7, after V lost 6 bases and J lost 5 bases. CDR3 in DNA: TGTGCCAGCAGACTCGGGACAGGGGGACGAGATACGCAGTATTTT. Translated: CASRLGTGGRDTQYF.

The rearrangement joins TRBV6-1 to TRBJ1-5; the match to TRBD1 covers 9 bases. CDR3 length: 15 amino acids. Germline V CDR1 and CDR2: MNHNS, SASEGT. V dropped 0 bases and J dropped 5; count of bases not matched to a gene: 2. CDR3 region: CASSEADRGYQPQHF. CDR3 DNA sequence: TGTGCCAGCAGTGAAGCAGACAGGGGGTATCAGCCCCAGCATTTT.

The V and J genes are TRBV25-1 and TRBJ2-2; D call uncertain. The CDR3 is made up of 15 amino acids. V shed 2 bases and J shed 0 bases, with 7 bases lying between them. Germline V lookup: CDR1 MGHDK, CDR2 SYGVNS. Written as DNA, the CDR3 is TGTGCCAGCAGTGAAGAGGTGCCGAACACCGGGGAGCTGTTTTTT. The encoded protein is CASSEEVPNTGELFF.

This clone was found once. The rearrangement joins TRBV19 to TRBJ2-2; 9 nucleotides align to TRBD2. Per the germline V gene, CDR1 is LNHDA and CDR2 is SQIVND (reference sequence). With 0 bases clipped from V and 1 base from J, the junction kept 3 bases outside the gene matches. This CDR3 region has 17 residues. Here the CDR3 DNA reads TGTGCCAGTAGTATAGATCTGACTAGCGGGAACACCGGGGAGCTGTTTTTT. Its translation: CASSIDLTSGNTGELFF.

This chain connects TRBV7-3 to TRBJ1-2; the D gene is possibly TRBD1 (6 bases). Germline CDR1 SGHTA, CDR2 FQGTGA. The CDR3 loop spans 12 amino acids. V was cut by 7 bases and J by 8 bases, with 14 bases left in between. This CDR3 reads CASIKVRGGYTF. CDR3 nucleotides: TGTGCCAGCATCAAAGTCAGGGGCGGCTACACCTTC. Full variable domain (outside the CDR3, taken from reference TRBV7-3 and TRBJ1-2): GAGVSQTPSNKVTEKGKYVELRCDPISGHTALYWYRQSLGQGPEFLIYFQGTGAADDSGLPNDRFFAVRPEGSVSTLKIQRTERGDSAVYLCASIKVRGGYTFGSGTRLTVV.

The V gene is TRBV14, the J gene TRBJ1-1, with D hard to call. The CDR3 covers 14 residues. Trimming stripped 4 bases from V and 0 bases from J, with 9 bases between. Germline loops: CDR1 SGHDN, CDR2 FVKESK. The CDR3 sequence: CASSLLGLNTEAFF. The DNA for the CDR3 is TGTGCCAGCAGCCTACTAGGCTTGAACACTGAAGCTTTCTTT.

V and J are TRBV19 and TRBJ2-7; maybe TRBD1 (6 bases). Germline V gene data show CDR1 as LNHDA and CDR2 as SQIVND (reference sequence). V was trimmed by 4 bases and J by 4 bases, leaving 8 bases between them. This CDR3 spans 12 amino acids. CDR3 sequence: CASSRTGYEQYF. The CDR3 bases are TGTGCCAGTAGTAGAACAGGGTACGAGCAGTACTTC.

The chain recombines TRBV28 with TRBJ1-2; no firm D call. The CDR3 contains 14 residues. Germline V CDR1 and CDR2: MDHEN, SYDVKM. V lost 3 bases to trimming and J lost 4 bases, with 12 bases between them. CDR3 DNA: TGTGCCAGCAGTTTTGGTGACTTGAGCTATGGCTACACCTTC. Translating gives CASSFGDLSYGYTF.

CDR3 nucleotide sequence: TGTGCCAGCGGATCAGGATGGGCGTCTAGCGGGATCGCAGAGACCCAGTACTTC. Its translation is CASGSGWASSGIAETQYF. The V and J genes are TRBV7-9 and TRBJ2-5, with 9 nucleotides matching TRBD2. The CDR3 totals 18 residues. V shed 8 bases and J 4 bases; nucleotides not matched to a gene: 20. From germline, CDR1 is SEHNR and CDR2 FQNEAQ (reference sequence).

The chain carries TRBV27 and TRBJ2-1, with 9 bases identical to TRBD2. Germline values: CDR1 MNHEY, CDR2 SMNVEV (reference sequence). The CDR3 is 16 residues long. J was trimmed by 7 bases and V by 3 bases; bases with no gene match: 10. CDR3 sequence (DNA): TGTGCCAGCAGTTTCTTTAGCGGGAGCGTAAAGAATGAGCAGTTCTTC. It codes for CASSFFSGSVKNEQFF.

Written as DNA, the CDR3 is TGTGCCAGATCCTATCAAAGGGGACTATGGGACTATGGCTACACCTTC. Its protein product is CARSYQRGLWDYGYTF. V is TRBV5-3 and J is TRBJ1-2, with D possibly being TRBD1 (5 bases). TRBV5-3 is placed among ORFs of uncertain function. The CDR3 runs to 16 residues. Trimming took 7 bases from V and 3 from J, leaving 22 bases between them.

This clone was detected only a few times. The rearrangement joins TRBV28 to TRBJ1-4, with D maybe TRBD1 (5 bases). Per germline, CDR1 MDHEN and CDR2 SYDVKM. The CDR3 sequence is 15 residues long. V lost 5 bases and J 2 bases, leaving 12 bases between the germline ends. CDR3 DNA: TGTGCCAGCAGTGGTCGCAGGGTGACTAATGAAAAACTGTTTTTT. Translated: CASSGRRVTNEKLFF.

The chain uses TRBV12-5 and TRBJ2-1; TRBD1 might be the D (5 bases). V was pared by 3 bases and J by 3 bases, with 27 bases between. Germline CDR1 reads LGHNT; CDR2 reads FRNRAP. The CDR3 runs to 20 residues. The CDR3 region has the DNA TGTGCTAGTGGTTTTGGGCTAGGGGATCTTCTGCAATATCTCTACAATGAGCAGTTCTTC. It codes for CASGFGLGDLLQYLYNEQFF.

V is TRBV27 and J is TRBJ2-7, with 7 positions matching TRBD2. Germline V gene data show CDR1 as MNHEY and CDR2 as SMNVEV (reference sequence). Trimming cost V 7 bases and J 0 bases; bases outside gene matches: 9. The CDR3 covers 15 residues. This chain's CDR3 is CASTPLASGSYEQYF. The CDR3 DNA reads TGTGCCAGCACCCCCCTGGCTAGCGGCTCCTACGAGCAGTACTTC.

The chain has TRBV7-3 and TRBJ2-7; 9 nucleotides match TRBD1. This CDR3 is 13 amino acids long. J lost 6 bases, V lost 2 bases, and 2 bases had no gene match. CDR1 SGHTA and CDR2 FQGTGA come from the germline V gene. In nucleotides, the CDR3 is TGTGCCAGCAGCTTAGGGACAGGGCTCGAGCAGTACTTC. As protein: CASSLGTGLEQYF.

This clone was seen more than once but under ten times. V gene TRBV19 combines with J gene TRBJ2-6; D may be TRBD1 (6 bases). Germline V lookup: CDR1 LNHDA, CDR2 SQIVND (reference sequence). Trimming shortened V by 3 bases and J by 0 bases, and 9 bases separated the two germline ends. The CDR3 runs 16 residues. The CDR3 sequence: CASSIVQGSGANVLTF. The CDR3 DNA reads as TGTGCCAGTAGTATCGTACAGGGCTCTGGGGCCAACGTCCTGACTTTC. Using reference TRBV19 and TRBJ2-6 for the parts outside the CDR3, the full variable domain is DGGITQSPKYLFRKEGQNVTLSCEQNLNHDAMYWYRQDPGQGLRLIYYSQIVNDFQKGDIAEGYSVSREKKESFPLTVTSAQKNPTAFYLCASSIVQGSGANVLTFGAGSRLTVL.

This clone was seen just once. In DNA, the CDR3 is TGTGCCAGCAGCCCTCAAGCGTCCGTACCAGCTGAGCAGTTCTTC. It yields the protein CASSPQASVPAEQFF. The chain couples TRBV11-3 to TRBJ2-1; D is uncertain. CDR1 is SGHNT and CDR2 is YENEEA in the germline V gene. This CDR3 has 15 residues. Between the trimmed V and J ends, which lost 5 bases and 9 bases, there was a span of 20 bases.

This clone was seen only once. The chain recombines TRBV4-1 with TRBJ1-5; possible D gene TRBD1, 5 bases. V was cut by 0 bases and J by 3 bases, with 15 bases left in between. This CDR3 has 17 amino acids. Germline loops: CDR1 MGHRA, CDR2 YSYEKL. The CDR3 bases are TGCGCCAGCAGCCAAGATCCGGCGACAGCAAACAATCAGCCCCAGCATTTT. This translates into CASSQDPATANNQPQHF.

The CDR3 loop is CASRGQGTTTRDQEAQYF. The CDR3 DNA is TGTGCCAGCAGGGGACAGGGGACCACCACAAGAGACCAGGAGGCCCAGTACTTC. The chain couples TRBV7-3 to TRBJ2-5, with 10 positions matching TRBD1. Germline CDR1 and CDR2: SGHTA and FQGTGA. The CDR3 spans 18 residues. With 6 bases clipped from V and 9 bases from J, the junction kept 22 bases outside the gene matches.

The gene calls are TRBV18 and TRBJ1-3; 10 bases line up with TRBD1. The germline gives CDR1 KGHSH, CDR2 LQKENI. V lost 6 bases to trimming and J lost 2 bases; unmatched junction nucleotides: 4. This CDR3 comprises 15 residues. The CDR3 protein is CASSPGTGAGNTIYF. DNA of the CDR3: TGTGCCAGCTCCCCCGGGACAGGGGCTGGAAACACCATATATTTT.

The rearrangement joins TRBV9 to TRBJ1-5; D unresolved. The CDR3 contains 14 residues. V shed 5 bases and J shed 4 bases, with 13 bases lying between them. Germline CDR1 reads SGDLS; CDR2 reads YYNGEE. DNA for the CDR3: TGTGCCAGCAGTTCCGGACGGGGAAATCAGCCCCAGCATTTT. It encodes CASSSGRGNQPQHF.

V and J are TRBV13 and TRBJ2-4; 10 bases map to TRBD1. Looked up from germline, CDR1 is PRHDT and CDR2 is FYEKMQ (reference sequence). V gave up 3 bases and J gave up 0 bases; unmatched junction bases: 5. The CDR3 covers 17 residues. The CDR3 region is CASSFKGQGLAKNIQYF. The CDR3 DNA is TGTGCCAGCAGCTTTAAGGGACAGGGGTTAGCCAAAAACATTCAGTACTTC.

The chain uses TRBV15 and TRBJ2-7; D may be TRBD2 (6 bases). V lost 1 base and J lost 6, with 19 bases in between. CDR1 is LNHNV and CDR2 is YYDKDF in the germline V gene (reference sequence). The CDR3 loop spans 16 amino acids. The CDR3 region is CATSRAGDQSGVEQYF. The CDR3 DNA reads TGTGCCACCAGCAGAGCTGGGGACCAGTCGGGGGTCGAGCAGTACTTC.

The CDR3 nucleotides are TGTGCCAGCAGCTTAGACTCTACCGGGGAGCTGTTTTTT. Translation: CASSLDSTGELFF. The chain has TRBV7-2 and TRBJ2-2; the D is unclear. CDR3 length equals 13 residues. Trimming pared 1 base from V and 5 bases from J, leaving 5 bases between. Germline V lookup: CDR1 SGHTA, CDR2 FQGNSA.

This chain connects TRBV4-2 to TRBJ2-1, with 14 bases identical to TRBD2. J was trimmed by 9 bases and V by 1 base; bases with no gene match: 11. The CDR3 has 18 residues. Germline CDR1 is LGHNA and CDR2 is YNFKEQ. The CDR3 loop is CASSQGGLAGVRSGEQFF. CDR3 DNA: TGTGCCAGCAGCCAAGGGGGACTAGCGGGAGTCAGGTCGGGTGAGCAGTTCTTC.

The chain is built from TRBV14 and TRBJ1-1; 7 bases align to TRBD1. The CDR3 has 18 residues. Germline V gives CDR1 SGHDN, CDR2 FVKESK. Trimming at V came to 0 bases and at J to 0 bases, leaving 10 bases not matched to a gene. The CDR3 protein is CASSQDSRGPKVNTEAFF. The CDR3 bases are TGTGCCAGCAGCCAAGATTCGAGGGGGCCGAAGGTGAACACTGAAGCTTTCTTT.

J is TRBJ2-1 and V is TRBV7-9, with TRBD2 as a possible D gene (6 bases). Germline assignment: CDR1 SEHNR and CDR2 FQNEAQ (reference sequence). This CDR3 is built from 15 residues. Trimming removed 4 bases at V and 4 bases at J, with 14 bases between. The CDR3 bases are TGTGCCAGCAGCTCAATTCGACTAGGGTACAATGAGCAGTTCTTC. Encoded protein: CASSSIRLGYNEQFF.

J is TRBJ2-3 and V is TRBV4-2, with TRBD2 as a possible D gene (6 bases). V lost 4 bases to trimming and J lost 3 bases, with 8 bases between them. Germline CDR1 LGHNA, CDR2 YNFKEQ. The CDR3 runs to 13 residues. The CDR3 DNA reads as TGTGCCAGCAGCCGACTAGAAACAGATACGCAGTATTTT. Encoded protein: CASSRLETDTQYF.

CDR3 loop: CATSRDLDRDFQPQHF. CDR3 coding DNA: TGTGCCACCAGCAGAGATCTGGACAGGGACTTTCAGCCCCAGCATTTT. This rearrangement joins TRBV15 to TRBJ1-5; 8 nucleotides match TRBD1. Trimming at V came to 0 bases and at J to 6 bases, leaving 7 bases not matched to a gene. Per germline, CDR1 LNHNV and CDR2 YYDKDF (reference sequence). The CDR3 has 16 amino acids.

The chain is built from TRBV4-3 and TRBJ2-1; 10 bases are a match to TRBD2. Trimming at V came to 0 bases and at J to 5 bases, leaving 4 bases not matched to a gene. From germline, CDR1 is LGHNA and CDR2 YSLEER. The CDR3 is 16 amino acids. Here the CDR3 reads CASSQDGLAEHNEQFF. The DNA of the CDR3 is TGCGCCAGCAGCCAAGATGGACTAGCGGAACACAATGAGCAGTTCTTC.